Below, 2 T cell receptor beta chains from the same sample are listed, as sequenced in a study of neurological immune-mediated disorders. The time point was: longitudinal time-point 3. Using its own MiXCR run on the 5' RACE reads, TCRdb lists one record per CDR3 protein. In the table there are about 99,000 distinct CDR3 sequences, 11% of which are singletons. The material sequenced was PBMCs. Receptors originate from a female donor with HTLV-1-associated myelopathy (HAM/TSP).

This clonotype was found many times. The chain carries TRBV7-9 and TRBJ2-5; perhaps TRBD2 as D (5 bases). Trimming removed 5 bases at V and 3 bases at J, with 19 bases between. The CDR3 consists of 16 residues. The germline V gene has CDR1 SEHNR and CDR2 FQNEAQ (reference sequence). The DNA for the CDR3 is TGTGCCAGCAGCCCCCAGGCCACCTCGAGGGAAGAGACCCAGTACTTC. Protein product: CASSPQATSREETQYF.

V is TRBV7-8 and J is TRBJ2-2, with 12 bases aligning to TRBD2. Germline values: CDR1 SGHVS, CDR2 FQNEAQ. The CDR3 totals 16 residues. Trimming took 5 bases from V and 5 from J; bases not matched to a gene: 6. CDR3 nucleotide sequence: TGTGCCAGCAGCAGAACCGGGACTAGCGGGACCGGGGAGCTGTTTTTT. It translates to CASSRTGTSGTGELFF.